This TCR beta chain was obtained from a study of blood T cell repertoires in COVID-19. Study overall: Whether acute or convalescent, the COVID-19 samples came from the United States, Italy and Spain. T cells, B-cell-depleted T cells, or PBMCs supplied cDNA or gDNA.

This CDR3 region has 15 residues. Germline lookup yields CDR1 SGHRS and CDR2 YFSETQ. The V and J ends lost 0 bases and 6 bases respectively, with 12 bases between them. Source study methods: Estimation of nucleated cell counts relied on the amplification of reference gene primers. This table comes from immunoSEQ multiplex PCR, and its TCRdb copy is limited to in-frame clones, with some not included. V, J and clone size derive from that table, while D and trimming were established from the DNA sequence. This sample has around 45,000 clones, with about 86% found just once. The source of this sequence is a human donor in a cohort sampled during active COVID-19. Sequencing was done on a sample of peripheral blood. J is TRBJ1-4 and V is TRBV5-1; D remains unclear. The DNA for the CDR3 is TGCGCCAGCAGCTTGGCCGGGGAATTGCATGAAAAACTGTTTTTT. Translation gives CASSLAGELHEKLFF.